This T cell receptor (beta chain) came from a study of low-dose radiotherapy and immunotherapy resistance in tumors (dated by TCRdb to the early 2020s). For context, the study as a whole: Cohort 1 received 0.5 Gy per fraction every 2 weeks, with a prescribed total PTV dose of 6.5 Gy. Patients in Cohort 2 were given 1 Gy per fraction every two weeks, for a total of 13 Gy across 26 weeks. Cyclophosphamide 200 mg/m2 was administered intravenously every two weeks, one day before each radiation and immunotherapy administration. Patients were given nivolumab as a 240 mg flat dose every two weeks and ipilimumab at 1 mg/kg every six weeks, with both drugs delivered intravenously. Randomization of trial participants into treatment groups was not performed. Starting on cycle 1 day 1, patients took 300 mg of aspirin by mouth once a day for four cycles. The translational analysis covered eight patients: three from the first dose cohort and the first five from the second dose cohort.

The CDR3 holds 15 amino acids from the cysteine to the phenylalanine. Just the 45-base CDR3 DNA is kept, in frame starting at base 1. The germline V gene specifies MGHRA as CDR1 and YSYEKL as CDR2. V loses 5 bases, J loses 4 bases, and the germline ends lie 15 bases apart. The meaning of the sample's time point label: before trial treatment. Donors were enrolled in RACIN, a single-arm phase I dose-escalation trial in which nivolumab, ipilimumab, aspirin, low-dose cyclophosphamide and low-dose radiotherapy were combined. To be eligible, a patient needed to have an advanced solid tumor that was TIL-negative. This clonotype was picked up many times. Its recognized antigen is unknown. The sample holds no much larger clone one base away, and base qualities are not on file. The sequencer listed for this sample is Illumina HiSeq 2500. First-strand cDNA was synthesized using Superscript III and a set of TRAV- and TRBV-specific primers, so that both TCRalpha and TCRbeta chains were covered. An approximately 18-cycle PCR with Phusion amplified the TCRs, pairing a constant-region primer with the adapter that was attached to the V primers. Isolated mRNA was amplified with the MessageAmp II aRNA Amplification Kit, using an approximately 16-hour in vitro transcription at 37°C. mRNA for TCR sequencing was isolated with the Dynabeads mRNA DIRECT Purification Kit. A second roughly 25-cycle Phusion PCR added indexed Illumina adapters, and products were purified with AMPure XP beads. As for the authors' bioinformatics: Using custom Perl scripts, TCR sequences that encoded the same protein were pooled, out-of-frame sequences were dropped, and the abundance of each clonotype was calculated. TCR sequences supported by only a single read were excluded from analysis. Repertoire metrics included Shannon entropy, Gini index, clonality, richness, and frequency of TCRs shared between repertoires. TCRdb applied fastp at Q25 and MiXCR to the public reads, then kept only in-frame beta chains. When rows share a CDR3 protein, they turn into one entry using the most common DNA and genes. TCRdb's processing, not the authors' own work, is the source of the V and J calls. Present in this sample are 70,000 to 90,000 distinct CDR3 sequences, 15% to 20% of which were seen just once. The ten largest account for approximately 2.8% of the sample.

The TCR was taken from a male donor with prostate cancer. The sequence is built from TRBV4-1 and TRBJ2-1, with no D gene named confidently. The material was PBMCs, obtained before treatment. CDR3 region: CASSVGPAAYNEQFF. The DNA sequence is as follows: TGCGCCAGCAGCGTCGGGCCGGCCGCATACAATGAGCAGTTCTTC.